Sequencing of this T cell receptor beta chain was carried out in a study of cytomegalovirus exposure and HLA in healthy donors. PCR was performed using 60 Vbeta and 13 Jbeta primers. The assay was immunoSEQ multiplex PCR, and TCRdb's table has in-frame clones only and misses some. The sample shows 150,000 or so clones, nearly 70% of them seen only once. Study-wide findings and caveats: Immune exposure information comprised only CMV serostatus.

Trimming took 5 bases from V and 1 from J; bases not matched to a gene: 5. Germline V lookup: CDR1 SGHAT, CDR2 FQNNGV. The CDR3 runs to 16 residues. This clone was found once. Its antigen is still unknown. The receptor was isolated from a young man in good health and CMV-seropositive. The rearrangement links TRBV11-2 to TRBJ2-4; the match to TRBD1 covers 10 bases. What was sequenced was PBMCs. The CDR3 nucleotides read TGTGCCAGCAGCGGGGGACAGGGGCTGGCCAAAAACATTCAGTACTTC. It is translated as CASSGGQGLAKNIQYF.